The text below deals with one TCR beta chain. The germline CDR1 and CDR2 sequences are SGHRS and YFSETQ. V lost 0 bases to trimming and J lost 9 bases; unmatched junction nucleotides: 4. The CDR3 length is 14 residues. Libraries were prepared by immunoSEQ multiplex PCR; TCRdb keeps only in-frame clonotypes and omits some of them. This sample has about 60,000 clones, with roughly 90% found just once. The sample is drawn from a study of Tregs in tolerant kidney transplant recipients. The clonotype was recovered from a human donor who received a combined kidney and bone marrow transplant. The sequenced sample was CD8+ T cells from blood, obtained before the transplant. V is TRBV5-1 and J is TRBJ2-1; 9 bases are a match to TRBD1. DNA of the CDR3: TGCGCCAGCAGCTTGGACAGGGGGCTCGGTGAGCAGTTCTTC. This codes for CASSLDRGLGEQFF.